The 6 T cell receptor beta chains below come from one sample, sequenced in a study of blood T cell repertoires in COVID-19. Sequencing was performed with immunoSEQ multiplex PCR; in TCRdb, only in-frame clones are kept and a portion is missing. This table holds hundreds of thousands of clones, around 84% found once. What was sequenced was peripheral blood. The receptor set was obtained from a woman over 75 with active or convalescent COVID-19.

The chain links TRBV5-1 to TRBJ2-2; possible D gene TRBD1, 6 bases. In germline, CDR1 is SGHRS, CDR2 YFSETQ. The V end was cut by 7 bases, the J end by 4 bases, with 20 bases between. CDR3 length: 16 residues. CDR3 bases: TGCGCCAGCGCAGTCCCCAGGGGACCGGGCACCGGGGAGCTGTTTTTT. This translates into CASAVPRGPGTGELFF.

The rearrangement links TRBV18 to TRBJ2-1; 8 bases align to TRBD2. Trimming cost V 5 bases and J 5 bases; bases outside gene matches: 5. This CDR3 spans 14 amino acids. CDR1 and CDR2 from the germline V gene are KGHSH and LQKENI. CDR3 protein: CASSSGGYDNEQFF. CDR3 in DNA: TGTGCCAGCTCATCGGGAGGGTACGACAATGAGCAGTTCTTC.

The V and J genes are TRBV5-1 and TRBJ2-3; 12 nucleotides line up with TRBD2. Trimming removed 4 bases from V and 6 bases from J; junction bases left unmatched: 12. CDR1 and CDR2 from the germline V gene are SGHRS and YFSETQ. This CDR3 spans 17 amino acids. CDR3: CASSLQTSGSSGDTQYF. The DNA for the CDR3 is TGCGCCAGCAGCCTTCAGACTAGCGGGAGCTCGGGGGATACGCAGTATTTT.

The chain employs TRBV6-6 and TRBJ1-5; TRBD1 matches 7 bases. Germline V gene data show CDR1 as MNHNY and CDR2 as SVGAGI (reference sequence). The CDR3 runs to 15 residues. V dropped 7 bases and J dropped 6; count of bases not matched to a gene: 12. The CDR3 DNA is TGTGCCAGCACCTTGGGGCAGGGGGTAGGTCAGCCCCAGCATTTT. This sequence encodes CASTLGQGVGQPQHF.

The J gene is TRBJ2-7, the V gene TRBV3-1 (or the pseudogene TRBV3-2), with 10 bases matching TRBD2. The CDR3 is 13 residues long. The V gene end was trimmed by 4 bases and the J gene end by 3 bases; junction bases not matched to a gene: 0. CDR1 is LGHDT and CDR2 is YNNKEL in the germline V gene (reference sequence). CDR3 DNA sequence: TGTGCCAGCAGCCTAGCGGGAGGCTACGAGCAGTACTTC. As protein: CASSLAGGYEQYF.

The V call is TRBV30, the J call TRBJ1-6, with TRBD1 identical over 7 bases. This CDR3 contains 15 residues. Trimming removed 3 bases from V and 7 bases from J; junction bases left unmatched: 9. Germline V CDR1 and CDR2: GTSNPN, SVGIG (reference sequence). The CDR3 DNA sequence: TGTGCCTGGAGCCCGGGGTTCAGGGGGAATTCACCCCTCCACTTT. Residues: CAWSPGFRGNSPLHF. Filled out from reference TRBV30 and TRBJ1-6, the complete variable domain reads SQTIHQWPATLVQPVGSPLSLECTVEGTSNPNLYWYRQAAGRGLQLLFYSVGIGQISSEVPQNLSASRPQDRQFILSSKKLLLSDSGFYLCAWSPGFRGNSPLHFGNGTRLTVT.